This entry features one T cell receptor beta chain sequence. The V and J ends lost 3 bases and 1 base, in that order; junction bases with no gene match: 15. The CDR3 loop spans 20 amino acids. CDR1 KGHSH and CDR2 LQKENI come from the germline V gene. This sample was included in a study of blood T cell repertoires in COVID-19. Background on the study: Spain, Italy and the United States supplied samples that represented acute and convalescent COVID-19. T cells, B-cell-depleted T cells, or PBMCs provided the cDNA or gDNA that served as material.

Seattle patients were enrolled while actively infected and followed longitudinally. Original processing methods: It was from reference gene primer amplification that nucleated cell counts were estimated. Sequencing used immunoSEQ multiplex PCR; TCRdb keeps in-frame clones, though not all of them. The DNA was the basis for D and trimming; V, J and clone size are from that table. The data hold roughly 330,000 clones, with about 87% observed a single time. The source is a man aged 25 to 40 with COVID-19, enrolled during active disease. V is TRBV18 and J is TRBJ2-5, with TRBD2 matching 12 bases. The sequenced sample was peripheral blood. The CDR3 bases are TGTGCCAGCTCACCGCGGACTAGCGGGGCCAATCGTCGGAGCCAAGAGACCCAGTACTTC. Translation: CASSPRTSGANRRSQETQYF.